The 32 T cell receptor beta chains reported below all come from one sample, sequenced in a study of T cells in Graves' hyperthyroidism and ophthalmopathy. Template material for amplifying TCR beta CDR3 regions consisted of RNA transcripts. The HTBI primer set was used in a first-round RT-PCR of the TCR CDR3. TCRdb fed the multiplex PCR reads into MiXCR, producing one record per CDR3 protein. The data contain about 320,000 distinct CDR3 sequences, about 15% of them singletons. The sample consisted of blood. The receptor source for this set is a man aged 25 to 40 with Graves' hyperthyroidism.

This sequence joins TRBV30 and TRBJ2-1, with D unclear. Deletions cut 2 bases from V and 0 bases from J, with 11 bases between. The CDR3 consists of 15 residues. In germline, CDR1 is GTSNPN, CDR2 SVGIG (reference sequence). This CDR3 reads CAWSLRISSYNEQFF. As DNA, the CDR3 is TGTGCCTGGAGTTTAAGGATTAGCTCCTACAATGAGCAGTTCTTC.

The chain links TRBV20-1 to TRBJ2-1, with TRBD1 matching over 9 bases. Losses at the gene ends were 6 bases for V and 8 bases for J; bases not matched to a gene: 8. CDR3 length: 13 residues. In germline, CDR1 is DFQATT, CDR2 SNEGSKA (reference sequence). CDR3 residues: CSAQGDRAHEQFF. For the CDR3, the DNA is TGCAGTGCGCAAGGGGACAGGGCCCATGAGCAGTTCTTC.

This clonotype was counted a few times. V usage is TRBV19 and J usage is TRBJ2-2; D gene ambiguous. The germline V gene encodes CDR1 LNHDA and CDR2 SQIVND (reference sequence). The CDR3 sequence is 15 residues long. Trimming stripped 0 bases from V and 3 bases from J, with 8 bases between. The CDR3 sequence: CASSIEARHTGELFF. The CDR3 DNA sequence: TGTGCCAGTAGTATAGAGGCTAGACACACCGGGGAGCTGTTTTTT.

V and J are TRBV20-1 and TRBJ2-1; tentatively, D is TRBD1 (6 bases). Germline V lookup: CDR1 DFQATT, CDR2 SNEGSKA (reference sequence). Trimming took 5 bases from V and 11 from J, leaving 16 bases between them. The CDR3 loop spans 12 amino acids. This CDR3 reads CSAGKGDPQQFF. The CDR3 DNA is TGCAGTGCTGGAAAGGGGGACCCCCAGCAGTTCTTC.

This clonotype was seen many times. The rearrangement uses TRBV11-2 and TRBJ1-4; D not resolved. The CDR3 contains 14 residues. Looked up from germline, CDR1 is SGHAT and CDR2 is FQNNGV. The germline V and J ends were trimmed by 4 bases and 9 bases, with 15 bases remaining between them. As DNA, the CDR3 is TGTGCCAGCAGCTCAGCGGGCGGATACAAAAAACTGTTTTTT. The encoded protein is CASSSAGGYKKLFF.

The chain joins TRBV15 to TRBJ2-3; 8 positions agree with TRBD2. This CDR3 is built from 16 residues. V lost 3 bases, J lost 0 bases, and 5 bases stayed unmatched. CDR1 LNHNV and CDR2 YYDKDF come from the germline V gene (reference sequence). The CDR3 spells CATSRPTSGSTDTQYF. The DNA of the CDR3 is TGTGCCACCAGCAGGCCAACTAGCGGAAGCACAGATACGCAGTATTTT.

V and J are TRBV7-9 and TRBJ2-1; TRBD1 is a possible D gene (6 bases). CDR1 and CDR2 (germline): SEHNR, FQNEAQ (reference sequence). V lost 4 bases and J 6 bases, leaving 19 bases between the germline ends. The CDR3 sequence is 16 residues long. The CDR3 DNA reads TGTGCCAGCAGCTCAATAACAGGGCCCCGGAGCAATGAGCAGTTCTTC. Translated: CASSSITGPRSNEQFF.

Only a few counts were recorded for this clonotype. The rearrangement uses TRBV24-1 and TRBJ1-5; D is unclear. Germline V gene lookup returns CDR1 KGHDR and CDR2 SFDVKD. The CDR3 is made up of 13 amino acids. V gave up 5 bases and J gave up 1 base, with 5 bases separating them. DNA for the CDR3: TGTGCCACCAGTGTGGACAGCAATCAGCCCCAGCATTTT. Residues: CATSVDSNQPQHF.

The chain combines TRBV10-3 with TRBJ2-3; D gene unclear. Looked up from germline, CDR1 is ENHRY and CDR2 is SYGVKD. The V and J ends lost 0 bases and 2 bases respectively, with 6 bases between them. This CDR3 region has 14 residues. The CDR3 sequence: CAISESTPTDTQYF. Written as DNA, the CDR3 is TGTGCCATCAGTGAGTCAACTCCCACAGATACGCAGTATTTT.

The chain couples TRBV2 to TRBJ2-3; D call uncertain. V lost 2 bases and J lost 5, with 8 bases in between. CDR1 and CDR2 from the germline V gene are SNHLY and FYNNEI. The length of the CDR3 is 13 residues. CDR3 bases: TGTGCCAGCAGTGAATATGGTCTAGATACGCAGTATTTT. Protein: CASSEYGLDTQYF.

The chain uses TRBV7-2 and TRBJ2-1, with 12 bases fitting TRBD2. The DNA end favors TRBJ2-7, so the J call may be wrong. CDR3 size: 16 residues. CDR1 and CDR2 (germline): SGHTA, FQGNSA. CDR3 nucleotides: TGTGCCAGCACCCCATTTCCGACTAGCGGGGGCAATGAGCAGTACTTC. Protein sequence: CASTPFPTSGGNEQYF.

In this sample, this clonotype turned up many times. This chain joins TRBV28 and TRBJ2-4; tentative D call: TRBD2 (5 bases). CDR1 and CDR2 from the germline V gene are MDHEN and SYDVKM. V was trimmed by 7 bases and J by 4 bases, leaving 11 bases between them. The CDR3 contains 13 residues. CDR3 nucleotides: TGTGCCAGCACCCCTGGCGGGAAAAACATTCAGTACTTC. Translation: CASTPGGKNIQYF.

The rearrangement uses TRBV2 and TRBJ1-2; D is unresolved. V was shortened by 7 bases and J by 12 bases, with 18 bases between the two germline ends. The CDR3 extends over 12 amino acids. The germline V gene encodes CDR1 SNHLY and CDR2 FYNNEI. The CDR3 coding sequence is TGTGCCAGCACGTTGTCAGCTCAGGTGCACACCTTC. Its translation: CASTLSAQVHTF. Full variable domain (rest looked up from reference TRBV2 and TRBJ1-2): EPEVTQTPSHQVTQMGQEVILRCVPISNHLYFYWYRQILGQKVEFLVSFYNNEISEKSEIFDDQFSVERPDGSNFTLKIRSTKLEDSAMYFCASTLSAQVHTFGSGTRLTVV.

Many counts were recorded for this clonotype. The chain recombines TRBV3-1 with TRBJ2-7; 7 positions agree with TRBD1. The germline V gene has CDR1 LGHDT and CDR2 YNNKEL (reference sequence). CDR3 length: 14 residues. V dropped 4 bases and J dropped 6; count of bases not matched to a gene: 9. For the CDR3, the DNA is TGTGCCAGCAGCCCATCGGGACAGATCCCCGAGCAGTACTTC. Its protein is CASSPSGQIPEQYF.

This clonotype showed up many times. This rearrangement joins TRBV12-3 or TRBV12-4 to TRBJ2-5; 11 nucleotides match TRBD1. The CDR3 runs 16 residues. The V and J ends lost 5 bases and 7 bases, in that order; junction bases with no gene match: 12. CDR3: CASSIQPLGTGGTQYF. CDR3 DNA sequence: TGTGCCAGCAGTATCCAACCCCTCGGGACAGGGGGGACCCAGTACTTC.

A note on this clonotype: At one end, the junction sequence differs from germline, possibly due to a read error. The chain uses TRBV2 and TRBJ1-5; 11 bases match TRBD1. CDR1 is SNHLY and CDR2 is FYNNEI in the germline V gene. This CDR3 has 18 residues. The CDR3 loop reads CATSDMNPDRGPNQPQHF. As DNA, the CDR3 is TGTGCCACCAGTGATATGAACCCGGACAGGGGGCCAAATCAGCCCCAGCATTTT.

The CDR3 DNA follows: TGTGCCAGCAGCTTAGCCCCCCCCGGAAGATGGTACGAGCAGTACTTC. Translation: CASSLAPPGRWYEQYF. The gene calls are TRBV7-9 and TRBJ2-7, with D unresolved. Germline-derived CDR1 and CDR2 are SEHNR and FQNEAQ (reference sequence). There are 16 residues in the CDR3. V was shortened by 0 bases and J by 4 bases, with 16 bases between the two germline ends.

This rearrangement joins TRBV5-5 to TRBJ2-7; D is possibly TRBD2 (5 bases). This CDR3 has 16 amino acids. Between the trimmed V and J ends, which lost 0 bases and 3 bases, there was a span of 16 bases. Germline CDR1 reads SGHKS; CDR2 reads YYEKEE (reference sequence). The CDR3 nucleotides are TGTGCCAGCAGCTTGGACGGAGGTGGACCACTCTACGAGCAGTACTTC. This gives the protein CASSLDGGGPLYEQYF.

In its sample, this clonotype was seen many times. The rearrangement links TRBV11-2 to TRBJ2-1; D gene uncertain. The V gene lost 1 base and the J gene lost 9 bases, with 10 bases spanning the gap. Germline values: CDR1 SGHAT, CDR2 FQNNGV. This CDR3 region has 13 residues. The CDR3 protein is CASSLGFSGEQFF. As DNA, the CDR3 is TGTGCCAGCAGCTTAGGTTTCTCGGGTGAGCAGTTCTTC.

This clonotype was observed a handful of times. The chain has TRBV3-1 and TRBJ1-2; D gene unclear. The germline CDR1 and CDR2 sequences are LGHDT and YNNKEL (reference sequence). Trimming took off 9 bases at V and 1 base at J, with 9 bases between the two ends. The CDR3 consists of 12 residues. The DNA for the CDR3 is TGTGCCAGTCGGACGGATAACTATGGCTACACCTTC. Protein sequence: CASRTDNYGYTF.

This clonotype was counted ten times or more. V usage is TRBV28 and J usage is TRBJ2-7; maybe TRBD2 (5 bases). V was trimmed by 9 bases and J by 2 bases, leaving 17 bases between them. This CDR3 has 14 amino acids. The germline V gene has CDR1 MDHEN and CDR2 SYDVKM. CDR3 DNA: TGTGCCAGTCTCGCAGGAGGTGGGACCTACGAGCAGTACTTC. Its translation is CASLAGGGTYEQYF.

This chain joins TRBV12-3 or TRBV12-4 and TRBJ2-2, with 12 nucleotides matching TRBD2. The CDR3 length is 15 residues. V was clipped by 3 bases and J by 7 bases; unmatched bases: 3. CDR3 in DNA: TGTGCCAGCAGTTTGGCTAGCGGGAGGGTCGGGGAGCTGTTTTTT. Translated: CASSLASGRVGELFF.

This clonotype has ten or more counts. J is TRBJ2-5 and V is TRBV27, with 8 bases identical to TRBD1. J lost 4 bases, V lost 3 bases, and 4 bases had no gene match. This CDR3 is built from 14 residues. Germline CDR1 is MNHEY and CDR2 is SMNVEV (reference sequence). The CDR3: CASSFDRGSETQYF. CDR3 in DNA: TGTGCCAGCAGTTTCGACAGGGGATCAGAGACCCAGTACTTC.

This clonotype has ten or more counts. The rearrangement joins TRBV30 to TRBJ1-5; 7 bases map to TRBD1. The V gene end was trimmed by 0 bases and the J gene end by 4 bases; junction bases not matched to a gene: 6. This CDR3 region has 15 residues. CDR1 and CDR2 (germline): GTSNPN, SVGIG (reference sequence). CDR3 amino acids: CAWSVPGTANQPQHF. The CDR3 DNA is TGTGCCTGGAGTGTACCCGGGACAGCAAATCAGCCCCAGCATTTT.

This clonotype came up a few times. This sequence joins TRBV5-6 and TRBJ2-4, with a tentative D call TRBD1 (5 bases). Germline V lookup: CDR1 SGHDT, CDR2 YYEEEE. Trimming stripped 1 base from V and 7 bases from J, with 9 bases between. CDR3 length: 13 amino acids. The CDR3 DNA follows: TGTGCCAGCAGCTTGTTGTCAGGGAACATTCAGTACTTC. This codes for CASSLLSGNIQYF. The full variable domain, in which reference TRBV5-6 and TRBJ2-4 provide the parts outside the CDR3, is DAGVTQSPTHLIKTRGQQVTLRCSPKSGHDTVSWYQQALGQGPQFIFQYYEEEERQRGNFPDRFSGHQFPNYSSELNVNALLLGDSALYLCASSLLSGNIQYFGAGTRLSVL.

This chain links TRBV27 with TRBJ1-2; 7 bases are a match to TRBD1. Germline V gene lookup returns CDR1 MNHEY and CDR2 SMNVEV (reference sequence). This CDR3 comprises 15 residues. Losses at the gene ends were 4 bases for V and 4 bases for J; bases not matched to a gene: 9. In DNA form, the CDR3 reads TGTGCCAGCAGTTCTCCAGGGGGGAGAGTCTATGGCTACACCTTC. Translation gives CASSSPGGRVYGYTF.

The table lists this clonotype with many counts. The chain carries TRBV28 and TRBJ2-3; unclear D gene. The CDR3 contains 15 residues. Germline V gives CDR1 MDHEN, CDR2 SYDVKM. V was shortened by 2 bases and J by 3 bases, with 12 bases between the two germline ends. CDR3 in amino acids: CASSLRAPETDTQYF. The CDR3 DNA reads TGTGCCAGCAGTTTACGAGCGCCGGAAACAGATACGCAGTATTTT.

The sample holds many counts of this clonotype. The rearrangement links TRBV12-3 or TRBV12-4 to TRBJ1-5; 7 bases are shared with TRBD1. The junction had 3 bases not matched to a gene; V was cut back by 6 bases and J by 4 bases. This CDR3 contains 13 residues. The CDR3 nucleotides read TGTGCCAGCAGCAACAGGGGAAATCAGCCCCAGCATTTT. Encoded protein: CASSNRGNQPQHF.

The rearrangement links TRBV5-1 to TRBJ1-1; TRBD1 matches 7 bases. Germline-derived CDR1 and CDR2 are SGHRS and YFSETQ. The CDR3 has 15 residues. Losses at the gene ends were 4 bases for V and 4 bases for J; bases not matched to a gene: 10. CDR3 region: CASSGGGGGVTEAFF. Here the CDR3 DNA reads TGCGCCAGCAGCGGAGGGGGCGGAGGGGTCACTGAAGCTTTCTTT.

The chain employs TRBV29-1 and TRBJ2-2; 8 bases are a match to TRBD1. The germline gives CDR1 SQVTM, CDR2 ANQGSEA. This CDR3 is 13 amino acids long. Trimming removed 7 bases from V and 5 bases from J; junction bases left unmatched: 6. The CDR3 is CSAGTGWTGELFF. CDR3 in DNA: TGCAGCGCAGGGACAGGCTGGACCGGGGAGCTGTTTTTT.

This clonotype was observed a few times. The J gene is TRBJ1-1, the V gene TRBV4-1, with D unclear. Trimming pared 5 bases from V and 4 bases from J, leaving 14 bases between. Germline assignment: CDR1 MGHRA and CDR2 YSYEKL. The CDR3 loop spans 14 amino acids. CDR3 region: CASSAVGGGTEAFF. The CDR3 nucleotides read TGCGCCAGCAGCGCTGTAGGCGGTGGCACTGAAGCTTTCTTT.

The chain joins TRBV20-1 to TRBJ2-3, with a weak D call TRBD2 (5 bases). The V end lost 3 bases, the J end lost 0 bases, and 10 bases lay between the germline ends. The CDR3 is 14 amino acids. CDR1 is DFQATT, CDR2 SNEGSKA, per germline (reference sequence). The CDR3 loop is CSASQRTSTDTQYF. The CDR3 DNA is TGCAGTGCTAGTCAGCGGACTAGCACAGATACGCAGTATTTT.